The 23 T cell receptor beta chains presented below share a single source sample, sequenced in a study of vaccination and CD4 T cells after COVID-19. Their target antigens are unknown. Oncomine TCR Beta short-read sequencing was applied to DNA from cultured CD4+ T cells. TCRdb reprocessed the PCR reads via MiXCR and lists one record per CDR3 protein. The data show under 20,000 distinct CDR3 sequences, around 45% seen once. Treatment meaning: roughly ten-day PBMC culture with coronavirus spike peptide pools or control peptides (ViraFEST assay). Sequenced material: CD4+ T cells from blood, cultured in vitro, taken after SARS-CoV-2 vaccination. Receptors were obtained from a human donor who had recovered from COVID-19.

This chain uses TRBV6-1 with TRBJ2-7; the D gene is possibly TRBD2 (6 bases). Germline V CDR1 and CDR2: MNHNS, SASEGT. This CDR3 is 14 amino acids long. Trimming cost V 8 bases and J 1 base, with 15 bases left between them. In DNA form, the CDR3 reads TGTGCCAGCCATACGCCGGGACTTTCCTACGAGCAGTACTTC. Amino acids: CASHTPGLSYEQYF.

The chain's CDR3 is CASTFSGRRGEQFF. The CDR3 DNA follows: TGTGCCAGCACCTTTAGCGGGAGACGGGGTGAGCAGTTCTTC. The rearrangement links TRBV6-2 or TRBV6-3 to TRBJ2-1; TRBD2 aligns across 9 bases. V trimming: 7 bases; J trimming: 9 bases; junction bases outside the gene matches: 10. The V gene's germline CDR1 is MNHEY and CDR2 SVGEGT. The CDR3 contains 14 residues.

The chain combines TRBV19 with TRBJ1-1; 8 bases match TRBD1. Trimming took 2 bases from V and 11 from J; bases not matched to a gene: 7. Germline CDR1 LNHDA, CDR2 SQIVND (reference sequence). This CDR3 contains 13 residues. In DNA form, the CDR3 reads TGTGCCAGTAGTATAAGGACAGGGAATGTGGCTTTCTTT. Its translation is CASSIRTGNVAFF.

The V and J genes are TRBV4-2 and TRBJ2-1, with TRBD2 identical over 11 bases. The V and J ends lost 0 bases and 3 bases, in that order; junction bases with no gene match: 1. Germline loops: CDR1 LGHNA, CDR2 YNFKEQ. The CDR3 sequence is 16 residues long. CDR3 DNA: TGTGCCAGCAGCCAAGATACTAGCGGGGGCTACAATGAGCAGTTCTTC. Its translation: CASSQDTSGGYNEQFF.

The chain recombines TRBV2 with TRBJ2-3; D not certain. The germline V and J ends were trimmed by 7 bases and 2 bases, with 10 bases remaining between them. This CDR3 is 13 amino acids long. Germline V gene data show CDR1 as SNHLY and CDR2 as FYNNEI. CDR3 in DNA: TGTGCCAGCAACCCTCCCTTCACAGATACGCAGTATTTT. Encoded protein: CASNPPFTDTQYF.

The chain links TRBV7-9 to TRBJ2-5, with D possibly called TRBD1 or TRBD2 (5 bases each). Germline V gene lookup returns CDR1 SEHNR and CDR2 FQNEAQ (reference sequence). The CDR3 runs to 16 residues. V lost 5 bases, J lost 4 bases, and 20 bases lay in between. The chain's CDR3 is CASSLRGVRGSETQYF. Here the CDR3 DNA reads TGTGCCAGCAGCCTAAGGGGTGTGAGGGGATCAGAGACCCAGTACTTC.

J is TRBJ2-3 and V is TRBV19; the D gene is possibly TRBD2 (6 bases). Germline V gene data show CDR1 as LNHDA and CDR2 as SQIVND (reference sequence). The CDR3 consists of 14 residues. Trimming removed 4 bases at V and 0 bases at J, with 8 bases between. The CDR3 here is CASSTGTSTDTQYF. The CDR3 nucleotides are TGTGCCAGTAGTACTGGGACTAGCACAGATACGCAGTATTTT.

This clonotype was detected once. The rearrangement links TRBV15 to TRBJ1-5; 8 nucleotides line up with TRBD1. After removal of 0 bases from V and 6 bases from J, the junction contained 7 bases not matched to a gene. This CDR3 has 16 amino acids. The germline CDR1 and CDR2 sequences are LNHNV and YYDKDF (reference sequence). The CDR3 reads CATSRDPGQGGQPQHF. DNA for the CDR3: TGTGCCACCAGCAGAGATCCAGGACAGGGAGGTCAGCCCCAGCATTTT.

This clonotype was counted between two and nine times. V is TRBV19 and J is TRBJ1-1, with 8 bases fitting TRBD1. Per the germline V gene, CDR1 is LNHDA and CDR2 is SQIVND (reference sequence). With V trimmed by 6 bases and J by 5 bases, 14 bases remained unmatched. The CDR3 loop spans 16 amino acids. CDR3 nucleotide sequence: TGTGCCAGTAGCCCCGTCGCGGACAGGGTGTGGACTGAAGCTTTCTTT. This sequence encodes CASSPVADRVWTEAFF.

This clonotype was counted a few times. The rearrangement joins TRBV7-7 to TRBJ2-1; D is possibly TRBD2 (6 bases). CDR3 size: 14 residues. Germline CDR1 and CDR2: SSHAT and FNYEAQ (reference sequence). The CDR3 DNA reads TGTGCTACCAGGGACTTGCGCTCCTACAATGAGCAGTTCTTC. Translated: CATRDLRSYNEQFF. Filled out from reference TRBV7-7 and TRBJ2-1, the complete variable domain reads GAGVSQSPRYKVTKRGQDVTLRCDPISSHATLYWYQQALGQGPEFLTYFNYEAQPDKSGLPSDRFSAERPEGSISTLTIQRTEQRDSAMYRCATRDLRSYNEQFFGPGTRLTVL.

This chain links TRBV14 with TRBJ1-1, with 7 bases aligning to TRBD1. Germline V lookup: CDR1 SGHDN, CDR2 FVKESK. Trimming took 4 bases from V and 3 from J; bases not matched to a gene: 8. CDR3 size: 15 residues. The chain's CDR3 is CASSLRDRDYTEAFF. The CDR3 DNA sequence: TGTGCCAGCAGCCTTCGTGACAGGGATTACACTGAAGCTTTCTTT.

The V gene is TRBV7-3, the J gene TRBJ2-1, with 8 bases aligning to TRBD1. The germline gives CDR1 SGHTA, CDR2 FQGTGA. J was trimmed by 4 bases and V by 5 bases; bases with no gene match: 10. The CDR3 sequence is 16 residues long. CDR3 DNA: TGTGCCAGCAGCCCCCTAGACAGGGGCCCTTACAATGAGCAGTTCTTC. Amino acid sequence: CASSPLDRGPYNEQFF.

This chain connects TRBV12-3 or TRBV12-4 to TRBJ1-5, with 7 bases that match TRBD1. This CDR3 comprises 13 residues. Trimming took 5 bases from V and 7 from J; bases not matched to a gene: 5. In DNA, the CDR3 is TGTGCCAGCAGTACAGGGGTGCGGCAGCCCCAGCATTTT. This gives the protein CASSTGVRQPQHF.

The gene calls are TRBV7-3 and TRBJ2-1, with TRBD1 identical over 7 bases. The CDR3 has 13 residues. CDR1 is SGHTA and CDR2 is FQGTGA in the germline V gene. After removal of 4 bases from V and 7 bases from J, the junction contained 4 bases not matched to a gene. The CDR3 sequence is CASSSGQPNEQFF. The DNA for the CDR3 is TGTGCCAGCAGCTCGGGACAGCCAAATGAGCAGTTCTTC.

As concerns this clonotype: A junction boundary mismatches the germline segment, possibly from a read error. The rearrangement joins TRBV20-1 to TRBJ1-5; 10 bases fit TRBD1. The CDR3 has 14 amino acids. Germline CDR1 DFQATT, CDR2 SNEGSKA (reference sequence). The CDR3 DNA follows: TGCGGTGCTGAGGACAGGGGGTTTGGTCAGCCCCAGCATTTT. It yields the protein CGAEDRGFGQPQHF.

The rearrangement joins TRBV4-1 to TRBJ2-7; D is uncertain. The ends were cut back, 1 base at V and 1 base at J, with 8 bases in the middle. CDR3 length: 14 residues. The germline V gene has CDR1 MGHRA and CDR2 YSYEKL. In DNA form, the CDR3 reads TGCGCCAGCAGCCAAGCCGAGCAGTCCTACGAGCAGTACTTC. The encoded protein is CASSQAEQSYEQYF.

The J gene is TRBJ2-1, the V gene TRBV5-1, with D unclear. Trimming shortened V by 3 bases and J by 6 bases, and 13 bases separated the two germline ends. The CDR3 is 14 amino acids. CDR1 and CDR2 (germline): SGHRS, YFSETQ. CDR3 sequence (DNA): TGCGCCAGCAGCTGGGATCCCAGCATCAATGAGCAGTTCTTC. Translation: CASSWDPSINEQFF.

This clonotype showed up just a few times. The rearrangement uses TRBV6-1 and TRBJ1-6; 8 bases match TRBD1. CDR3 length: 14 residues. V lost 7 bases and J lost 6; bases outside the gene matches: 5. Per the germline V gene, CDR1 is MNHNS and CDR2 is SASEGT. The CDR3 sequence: CASMQGALNSPLHF. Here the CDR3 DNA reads TGTGCCAGCATGCAGGGGGCCCTTAATTCACCCCTCCACTTT.

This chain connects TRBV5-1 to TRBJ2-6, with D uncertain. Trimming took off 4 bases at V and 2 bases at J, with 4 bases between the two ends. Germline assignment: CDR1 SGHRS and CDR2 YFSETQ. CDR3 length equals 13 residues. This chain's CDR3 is CASSRAGANVLTF. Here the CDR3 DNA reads TGCGCCAGCAGCAGAGCTGGGGCCAACGTCCTGACTTTC.

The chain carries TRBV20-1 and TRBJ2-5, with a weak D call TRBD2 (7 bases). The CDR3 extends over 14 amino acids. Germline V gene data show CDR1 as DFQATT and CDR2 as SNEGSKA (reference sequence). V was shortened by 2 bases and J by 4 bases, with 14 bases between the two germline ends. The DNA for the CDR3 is TGCAGTGCTAGAACAGGGAGGGTATCAGAGACCCAGTACTTC. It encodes CSARTGRVSETQYF.

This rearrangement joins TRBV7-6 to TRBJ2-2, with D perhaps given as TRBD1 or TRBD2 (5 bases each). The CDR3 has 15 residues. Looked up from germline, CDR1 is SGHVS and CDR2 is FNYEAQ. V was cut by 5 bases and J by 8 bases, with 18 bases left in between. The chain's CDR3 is CASSLRDRPSGELFF. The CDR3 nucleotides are TGTGCCAGCAGCCTAAGGGACCGCCCGTCTGGGGAGCTGTTTTTT.

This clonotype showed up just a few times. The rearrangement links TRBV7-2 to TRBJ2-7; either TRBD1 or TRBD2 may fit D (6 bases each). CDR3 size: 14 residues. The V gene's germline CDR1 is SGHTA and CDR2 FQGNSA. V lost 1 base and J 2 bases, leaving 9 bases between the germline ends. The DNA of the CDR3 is TGTGCCAGCAGCTTAGTTCGGGGGCCCTACGAGCAGTACTTC. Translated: CASSLVRGPYEQYF.

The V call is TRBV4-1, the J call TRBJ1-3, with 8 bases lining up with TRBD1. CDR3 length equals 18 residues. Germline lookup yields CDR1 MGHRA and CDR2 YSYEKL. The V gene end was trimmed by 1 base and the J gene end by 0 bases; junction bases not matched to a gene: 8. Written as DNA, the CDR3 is TGCGCCAGCAGCCAAGGTGGACAGGGTAGGTTCTCTGGAAACACCATATATTTT. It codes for CASSQGGQGRFSGNTIYF.